The next 14 T cell receptor beta chains were all read from a single sample in a study of T cell repertoires in cytomegalovirus infection. For these receptors, no antigen is known. A single record per CDR3 protein comes from TCRdb applying MiXCR to the reads. The sample holds approximately 1,000,000 distinct CDR3 sequences; around 30% are singletons and the top ten take about 14%. This specimen was cultured CD8+ T cells from PBMCs, taken from culture after CMV antigen stimulation. All receptors derive from a human donor in good health (CMV status not recorded). Some clones in this sample may be carry-over from other donors' samples.

The chain uses TRBV6-5 and TRBJ1-4; unclear D gene. CDR3 size: 18 residues. Germline V gives CDR1 MNHEY, CDR2 SVGAGI. Trimming pared 0 bases from V and 7 bases from J, leaving 21 bases between. CDR3 DNA sequence: TGTGCCAGCAGTTACTCGTTGCCGGTAGCCGGACTAGGTGAAAAACTGTTTTTT. Its protein is CASSYSLPVAGLGEKLFF.

This clonotype turned up a few times. The chain links TRBV4-2 to TRBJ2-7; 8 nucleotides line up with TRBD1. V was pared by 3 bases and J by 3 bases, with 4 bases of the junction left unmatched. From germline, CDR1 is LGHNA and CDR2 YNFKEQ. This CDR3 is 14 amino acids long. For the CDR3, the DNA is TGTGCCAGCAGCCATCCAGGGGGCGGCTACGAGCAGTACTTC. As protein: CASSHPGGGYEQYF.

This chain links TRBV6-5 with TRBJ1-1; the match to TRBD1 covers 10 bases. This CDR3 is built from 18 residues. The V gene end was trimmed by 4 bases and the J gene end by 6 bases; junction bases not matched to a gene: 17. CDR1 is MNHEY and CDR2 is SVGAGI in the germline V gene. The chain's CDR3 is CASSSQRGQGPLRSEAFF. In nucleotides, the CDR3 is TGTGCCAGCAGTTCCCAGAGGGGACAGGGGCCCTTACGCTCTGAAGCTTTCTTT.

J is TRBJ1-2 and V is TRBV6-2 or TRBV6-3; 7 bases match TRBD1. This CDR3 is 15 amino acids long. The germline gives CDR1 MNHEY, CDR2 SVGEGT. The V segment lost 7 bases and the J segment 8 bases; nucleotides outside the gene matches: 16. The CDR3 DNA reads as TGTGCCAGCACCCTCCGAGGGGGCGCGGTTGAAGGCTACACCTTC. It translates to CASTLRGGAVEGYTF.

This clonotype showed up just a few times. The V call is TRBV5-6, the J call TRBJ2-3, with 7 bases fitting TRBD1. Germline-derived CDR1 and CDR2 are SGHDT and YYEEEE. The CDR3 covers 17 residues. V was pared by 5 bases and J by 2 bases, with 14 bases of the junction left unmatched. CDR3 amino acids: CASRDMGRQGATDTQYF. The CDR3 nucleotides read TGTGCCAGCAGGGATATGGGAAGACAGGGCGCCACAGATACGCAGTATTTT.

The rearrangement links TRBV4-3 to TRBJ1-5; unclear D gene. The CDR3 spans 15 residues. Germline V CDR1 and CDR2: LGHNA, YSLEER. Deletions cut 3 bases from V and 0 bases from J, with 9 bases between. CDR3 sequence (DNA): TGCGCCAGCAGCCAGTACACGGATAGCAATCAGCCCCAGCATTTT. Its translation: CASSQYTDSNQPQHF.

This rearrangement joins TRBV4-1 to TRBJ1-1, with D hard to call. Germline V CDR1 and CDR2: MGHRA, YSYEKL. The CDR3 extends over 15 amino acids. Trimming pared 0 bases from V and 0 bases from J, leaving 8 bases between. The DNA of the CDR3 is TGCGCCAGCAGCCAAGACGAGGCCATGAACACTGAAGCTTTCTTT. Translation: CASSQDEAMNTEAFF.

The chain uses TRBV6-5 and TRBJ2-5; weak D call: TRBD2 (5 bases). The CDR3 has 19 amino acids. Germline V gene sequence: CDR1 MNHEY, CDR2 SVGAGI. Trimming removed 0 bases at V and 2 bases at J, with 22 bases between. The CDR3 loop is CASSYSGDSPPPQQETQYF. CDR3 nucleotides: TGTGCCAGCAGTTACTCCGGGGATTCCCCCCCGCCGCAACAAGAGACCCAGTACTTC.

This clonotype showed up many times. This rearrangement joins TRBV7-2 to TRBJ2-7; 7 bases agree with TRBD1. Germline CDR1 is SGHTA and CDR2 is FQGNSA. V dropped 3 bases and J dropped 3; count of bases not matched to a gene: 8. This CDR3 is 15 amino acids long. In nucleotides, the CDR3 is TGTGCCAGCAGCTTCCCTGGGACAGAAAACTACGAGCAGTACTTC. Its translation: CASSFPGTENYEQYF.

The chain combines TRBV7-9 with TRBJ1-2, with TRBD1 matching 9 bases. The V segment lost 5 bases and the J segment 6 bases; nucleotides outside the gene matches: 10. The length of the CDR3 is 15 residues. The V gene's germline CDR1 is SEHNR and CDR2 FQNEAQ (reference sequence). The CDR3 loop reads CASSDRTGVGNGYTF. The DNA of the CDR3 is TGTGCCAGCAGCGACAGGACAGGGGTCGGAAATGGCTACACCTTC.

This clonotype was found many times. The rearrangement uses TRBV7-2 and TRBJ2-1; D not resolved. This CDR3 has 16 residues. Deletions cut 2 bases from V and 5 bases from J, with 16 bases between. Germline values: CDR1 SGHTA, CDR2 FQGNSA. The CDR3 is CASSLRGLVTNNEQFF. In DNA form, the CDR3 reads TGTGCCAGCAGCTTAAGAGGTCTGGTTACTAACAATGAGCAGTTCTTC.

This chain connects TRBV6-2 or TRBV6-3 to TRBJ2-1, with 12 bases lining up with TRBD2. The CDR3 covers 18 residues. Germline-derived CDR1 and CDR2 are MNHEY and SVGEGT. V lost 10 bases to trimming and J lost 3 bases; unmatched junction nucleotides: 16. In nucleotides, the CDR3 is TGTGCCAACAGCCCTCTGACTAGCGGGGGCTTCCTCTACAATGAGCAGTTCTTC. Encoded protein: CANSPLTSGGFLYNEQFF.

CDR3 nucleotides: TGTGCCAGCAGCTTCCGACCCGACGCTAGCACAGATACGCAGTATTTT. Translation gives CASSFRPDASTDTQYF. The V and J genes are TRBV7-9 and TRBJ2-3; unclear D gene. Germline values: CDR1 SEHNR, CDR2 FQNEAQ (reference sequence). The CDR3 is 16 amino acids. V shed 3 bases and J shed 0 bases, with 13 bases lying between them.

This chain joins TRBV19 and TRBJ1-2; D uncertain. This CDR3 has 13 amino acids. V dropped 4 bases and J dropped 1 base, with 7 bases sitting between them. Looked up from germline, CDR1 is LNHDA and CDR2 is SQIVND (reference sequence). The CDR3 protein is CASSKSDNYGYTF. The DNA for the CDR3 is TGTGCCAGTAGTAAATCGGATAACTATGGCTACACCTTC.